This T cell receptor (beta chain) originates from a study of T cells after yellow fever vaccination. Study-level points and caveats: Contaminants from the bulk population, in the form of abundant clonotypes, could be found in FACS-sorted repertoires. Booster samples showed a return of most primary-vaccination clones (around 96% CD4, approximately 85% CD8).

Ten or more counts support this clonotype. Its specificity is unknown. From the 5' RACE reads, TCRdb called clonotypes with MiXCR, one entry per CDR3 protein. The sample lists 120,000 or so distinct CDR3 sequences; around 15% were seen once. V trimming: 4 bases; J trimming: 7 bases; junction bases outside the gene matches: 16. The CDR3 sequence is 17 residues long. Germline assignment: CDR1 SEHNR and CDR2 FQNEAQ (reference sequence). The input for sequencing was CD8+ T cells sorted from PBMCs, taken 5 days after the yellow fever booster vaccination. J is TRBJ2-3 and V is TRBV7-9; 8 nucleotides match TRBD2. The receptor was isolated from a man aged 18 to 29 who received the YFV17D yellow fever vaccine. CDR3 region: CASSSPRGDAWWYTQYF. The CDR3 coding sequence is TGTGCCAGCAGCTCCCCGCGGGGGGACGCGTGGTGGTATACGCAGTATTTT.